The TCR beta chain described here comes from a study of T cells in localized non-small cell lung cancer. Overall study findings and caveats: Median detection of top 100 tumor clones in adjacent lung was under 75 clones. The study sequenced only one region of the tumor. As a result, intratumor heterogeneity could not be excluded and remains possible. There was higher T cell clonality in uninvolved adjacent lung than in tumor, and it was highest there.

To note about this clone: Its antigen is as yet unknown.

Profiling relied on immunoSEQ multiplex PCR, and the TCRdb table lists in-frame clones only, not all of them. The sample has roughly 48,000 clones; 70% to 80% are singletons. V lost 3 bases to trimming and J lost 6 bases; unmatched junction nucleotides: 4. Germline V gene data show CDR1 as SGHTA and CDR2 as FQGTGA. The CDR3 has 14 amino acids. The sample was peripheral blood, taken before any cancer treatment. J is TRBJ2-2 and V is TRBV7-3, with 7 bases aligning to TRBD2. This TCR came from a man between 40 and 69 years old with stage I squamous cell lung carcinoma. The CDR3: CASSLGLAAGELFF. CDR3 DNA: TGTGCCAGCAGCTTGGGTCTAGCGGCCGGGGAGCTGTTTTTT.